A selection of T cell receptor beta chains follows, all from one sample in a study of OX40 agonist ivuxolimab in advanced cancers. Measured with immunoSEQ multiplex PCR; TCRdb has only the in-frame clones, and not every one. This repertoire shows approximately 69,000 clones, roughly 90% found once; its top ten account for 10% to 13%. The sequences come from CD4+ or CD8+ T cells sorted from blood, collected in a trial of the OX40 agonist ivuxolimab. These receptors were taken from an adult with an advanced solid tumor such as melanoma, head and neck, liver or kidney cancer. Both conserved end residues are part of each CDR3. D genes are given only for firm matches. Clone size appears in some rows only: once, few, many, or a class for an expanded clone.

j_gene	v_gene	d_gene	abundance	CDR3nt	CDR3aa
TRBJ2-6	TRBV25-1	TRBD1	-	TGTGCCAGCAGTGAGAGGACAGGCTTATTGGGGGGGGCCAACGTCCTGACTTTC	CASSERTGLLGGANVLTF
TRBJ2-5	TRBV13	-	few	TGTGCCAGCAGCCACAGGACCCGAAGATTACAAGAGACCCAGTACTTC	CASSHRTRRLQETQYF
TRBJ2-3	TRBV28	TRBD1	few	TGTGCCAGCAGTAGACAGGGTCTGAGGTATTTT	CASSRQGLRYF
TRBJ2-7	TRBV19	-	-	TGTGCCAGTAGCCCGTTTGGGCAGGTACCATACGAGCAGTACTTC	CASSPFGQVPYEQYF
TRBJ2-3	TRBV5-1	TRBD2	-	TGCGCCAGCTTACTAGCGCCCAGCACAGATACGCAGTATTTT	CASLLAPSTDTQYF
TRBJ1-5	TRBV19	TRBD1	few	TGTGCCACCGCGGACAGGAGCAATCAGCCCCAGCATTTT	CATADRSNQPQHF
TRBJ2-7	TRBV10-2	TRBD2	-	TGCGCCAGCAGTGATAGGGAGGGGATTAGCGACGAGCAGTACTTC	CASSDREGISDEQYF
TRBJ1-2	TRBV6-1	-	-	TGTGCCAGCAGTGAACAGGGGTATGGCTACACCTTC	CASSEQGYGYTF
TRBJ1-4	TRBV28	-	-	TGTGCCAGCAGCGATAATTTACAGGGAGGGGAAAAACTGTTTTTT	CASSDNLQGGEKLFF
TRBJ2-2	TRBV7-3	TRBD2	-	TGTGCCAGCAGCTTACTAGCGGGCTTGGGCGGGGAGCTGTTTTTT	CASSLLAGLGGELFF
TRBJ1-3	TRBV5-4	-	-	TGTGCCAGCAGCAGTACAGGGTTGGGAAACACCATATATTTT	CASSSTGLGNTIYF
TRBJ2-7	TRBV2	-	few	TGTGCCAGCAGTGGTATTAGCTCCGAGCAGTACTTC	CASSGISSEQYF
TRBJ1-5	TRBV6-5	TRBD1	-	TGTGCCAGCAGCTATACAGGGGCGGTGGGACAGCCCCAGCATTTT	CASSYTGAVGQPQHF
TRBJ1-2	TRBV5-6	-	-	TGTGCCAGCAGCTTCGGCAGGGACTCTGGCTACACCTTC	CASSFGRDSGYTF
TRBJ2-1	TRBV7-3	-	-	TGTGCCAGCAGCCCCCCCGGATACAATGAGCAGTTCTTC	CASSPPGYNEQFF
TRBJ2-7	TRBV13	TRBD1	-	TGTGCCAGCAGCCCGTACAGGGGGCCCGAGCAGTACTTC	CASSPYRGPEQYF
TRBJ2-3	TRBV28	TRBD1	-	TGTGCCAGCAGCAACAACCGGGACAGGCCCGCAGATACGCAGTATTTT	CASSNNRDRPADTQYF
TRBJ2-7	TRBV13	TRBD1	-	TGTGCCAGCAGCTTCCAGGGGGTTGACGAGCAGTACTTC	CASSFQGVDEQYF
TRBJ1-1	TRBV5-6	TRBD1	-	TGTGCCAGCAGGACAAGGACAGGGGGCATGGGAGACACTGAAGCTTTCTTT	CASRTRTGGMGDTEAFF
TRBJ2-2	TRBV28	-	once	TGTGCCAGCACAAGCCCACCCGGGGAGCTGTTTTTT	CASTSPPGELFF
TRBJ2-5	TRBV11-2	-	-	TGTGCCAGCAGCCCAGAGGGGTGGTCGACCCAGTACTTC	CASSPEGWSTQYF
TRBJ2-5	TRBV5-1	TRBD2	once	TGCGCCAGCAGCTTGGGATCTAGCGGGACGTCGGGTTGGGAGACCCAGTACTTC	CASSLGSSGTSGWETQYF
TRBJ2-7	TRBV5-5	-	-	TGTGCCAGCAGCTGGGCCCCGGGACTTTCCTTGGAGCAGTACTTC	CASSWAPGLSLEQYF
TRBJ2-2	TRBV2	TRBD2	once	TGTGCCAGCAGTGTTCTAGCGGGAGGACCCGGGGAGCTGTTTTTT	CASSVLAGGPGELFF
TRBJ2-7	TRBV6-5	-	-	TGTGCCAGCAGTTACGAAACAGGGCTAGCGAACTACGAGCAGTACTTC	CASSYETGLANYEQYF
TRBJ2-5	TRBV20-1	-	-	TGCAGTGCAGGGGGCCAAGAGACCCAGTACTTC	CSAGGQETQYF
TRBJ1-2	TRBV5-6	-	-	TGTGCCAGCAGCCTAGGACAGTCCTATGGCTACACCTTC	CASSLGQSYGYTF
TRBJ1-2	TRBV28	-	few	TGTGCCAGCAGTTTTGGGTACTATGGCTACACCTTC	CASSFGYYGYTF
TRBJ2-5	TRBV28	TRBD2	-	TGTGCCAGCAGTTCTAGCGGGAGGGAGGAGACCCAGTACTTC	CASSSSGREETQYF